Described below is a single T cell receptor beta chain sequence and its context. This clonotype occurred many times. What antigen it recognizes has not been identified. No qualities accompany the bases; no much larger clone lies one base away. This record belongs to a study of identical twins (dated by TCRdb to about 2016). Study-level background: TCR alpha and beta repertoires from monozygotic twins, unrelated adults of various ages and cord blood were deep-sequenced to test whether fetal clonotypes persist. To rule out contamination, the twin experiments were replicated at different times with different library preparation protocols.

V is reduced by 5 bases and J by 6 bases, leaving a spacing of 8 bases between them. The CDR3 sequence holds 12 residues, the cysteine and phenylalanine included. Only CDR3 DNA remains: 36 bases, in frame from the first base. Study-wide conclusions, independent of this receptor: Zero-insertion analyses could be partly confounded by invariant T cells such as MAIT and iNKT, though diverse VJ usage argued against such confounding for most clonotypes. In monozygotic twins, recombination models systematically underestimated out-of-frame TCR alpha sharing, but the models matched the sharing seen between unrelated individuals. Out-of-frame TCR alpha sequences shared between twins showed an excess of low generation-probability sequences compared with coincidental sharing between unrelated individuals. Because the same donors could not be followed over many years, the conclusions relied on cross-sectional statistical analysis. The excess sharing between twins in beta out-of-frame sequences was weaker because fewer shared sequences reduced the signal-to-noise ratio. Abundant cord blood beta clonotypes had fewer insertions, young adult naive repertoires showed a similar but weaker trend, and memory repertoires showed no such trend.

The receptor library was made with 5' RACE. TCRdb lists the instrument as Illumina HiSeq 2000. Template switching introduced a universal primer binding site; the final cDNA contained a unique molecular identifier, enabling accurate counting of TCR cDNA molecules. Specific primers in the conserved constant-segment region were used to synthesize first-strand cDNA for TCR alpha and beta chains. To control for contamination, every cDNA library carried two barcodes: a SMART-Mk sample barcode plus Illumina barcodes. TruSeq adapter sequences along with Illumina sample barcodes were introduced in two successive PCR steps. Sequencing of the TCR alpha and beta cDNA libraries was done on the Illumina HiSeq platform using custom primers. As for how the authors treated the data: Unique molecular identifiers were extracted from raw reads with MiGEC, and CDR3 positions were determined with MiXCR. Recombination models were inferred per individual with the repgenHMM and IGoR tools using an EM algorithm. Shared clonotype analysis was performed with the tcR package in R, normalizing sharing by the product of cloneset sizes. To study raw recombination without the effects of thymic and clonal selection, out-of-frame nonproductive sequences were analyzed. TCRdb trimmed the raw reads at Q25, called clones with MiXCR and kept productive beta chains. Under each unique CDR3 protein, matching rows form one entry showing the most common genes and DNA. The V and J calls come from TCRdb's annotation, not from the publication. In all, the sample holds about 1.7 million distinct CDR3 sequences, and under 35% of those were seen once. The ten largest clones take up more than 0.25% of the sample.

All donors were healthy Caucasians. The origin of this receptor is a newborn girl in good health. The sample taken for sequencing was cord blood. In this chain, TRBV12-3 or TRBV12-4 is recombined with TRBJ2-1; the D gene assignment is ambiguous. In nucleotides, the sequence is TGTGCCAGCAGTACTCTAGTCAATGAGCAGTTCTTC. This gives the protein CASSTLVNEQFF.